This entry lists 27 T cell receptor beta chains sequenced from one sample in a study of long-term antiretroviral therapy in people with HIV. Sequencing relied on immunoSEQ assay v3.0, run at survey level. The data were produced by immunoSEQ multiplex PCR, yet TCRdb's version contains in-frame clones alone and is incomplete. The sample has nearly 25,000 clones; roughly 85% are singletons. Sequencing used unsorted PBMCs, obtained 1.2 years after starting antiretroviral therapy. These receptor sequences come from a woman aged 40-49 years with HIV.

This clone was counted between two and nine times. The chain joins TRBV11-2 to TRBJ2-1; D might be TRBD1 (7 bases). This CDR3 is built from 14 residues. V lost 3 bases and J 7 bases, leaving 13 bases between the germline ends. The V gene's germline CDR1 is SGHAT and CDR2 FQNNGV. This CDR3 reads CASSLVAGGNEQFF. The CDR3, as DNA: TGTGCCAGCAGCTTGGTTGCAGGGGGGAATGAGCAGTTCTTC.

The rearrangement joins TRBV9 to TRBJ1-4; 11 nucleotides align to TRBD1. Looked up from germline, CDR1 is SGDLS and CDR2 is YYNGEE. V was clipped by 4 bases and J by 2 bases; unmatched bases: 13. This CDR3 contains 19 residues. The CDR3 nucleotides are TGTGCCAGCAGCCCCCGTCCGGGACAGGGGGGAGCGACTAATGAAAAACTGTTTTTT. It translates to CASSPRPGQGGATNEKLFF.

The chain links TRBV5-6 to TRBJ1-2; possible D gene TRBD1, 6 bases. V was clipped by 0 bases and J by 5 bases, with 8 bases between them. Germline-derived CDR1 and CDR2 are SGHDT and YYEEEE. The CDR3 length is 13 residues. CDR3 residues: CASSLGTVYGYTF. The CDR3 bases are TGTGCCAGCAGCTTGGGGACAGTATATGGCTACACCTTC.

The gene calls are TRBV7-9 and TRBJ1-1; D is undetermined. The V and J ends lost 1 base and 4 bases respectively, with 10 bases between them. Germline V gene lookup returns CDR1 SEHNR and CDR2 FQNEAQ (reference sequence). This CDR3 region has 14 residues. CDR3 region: CASSLVLGVTEAFF. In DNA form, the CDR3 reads TGTGCCAGCAGCTTAGTTCTCGGGGTCACTGAAGCTTTCTTT.

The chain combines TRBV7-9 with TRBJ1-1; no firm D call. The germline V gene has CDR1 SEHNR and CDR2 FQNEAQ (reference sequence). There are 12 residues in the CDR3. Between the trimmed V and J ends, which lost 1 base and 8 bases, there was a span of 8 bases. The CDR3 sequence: CASSLGMGEAFF. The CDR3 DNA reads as TGTGCCAGCAGCTTAGGGATGGGGGAAGCTTTCTTT.

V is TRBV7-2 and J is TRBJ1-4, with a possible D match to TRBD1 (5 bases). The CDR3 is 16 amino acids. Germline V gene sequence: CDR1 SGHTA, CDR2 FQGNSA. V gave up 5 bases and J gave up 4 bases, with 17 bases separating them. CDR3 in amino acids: CASSPTGGLNNEKLFF. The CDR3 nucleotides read TGTGCCAGCAGCCCAACCGGGGGACTAAATAATGAAAAACTGTTTTTT.

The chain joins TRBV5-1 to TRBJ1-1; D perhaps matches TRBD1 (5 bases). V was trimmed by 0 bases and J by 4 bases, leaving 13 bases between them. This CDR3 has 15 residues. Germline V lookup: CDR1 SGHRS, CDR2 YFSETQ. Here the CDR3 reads CASSLDGASGTEAFF. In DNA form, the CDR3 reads TGCGCCAGCAGCTTGGATGGGGCCTCGGGCACTGAAGCTTTCTTT.

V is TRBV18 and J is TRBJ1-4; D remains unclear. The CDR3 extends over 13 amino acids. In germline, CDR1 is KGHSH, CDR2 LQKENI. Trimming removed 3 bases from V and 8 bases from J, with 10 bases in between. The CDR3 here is CASSPTFMEKLFF. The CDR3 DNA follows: TGTGCCAGCTCACCGACGTTCATGGAAAAACTGTTTTTT.

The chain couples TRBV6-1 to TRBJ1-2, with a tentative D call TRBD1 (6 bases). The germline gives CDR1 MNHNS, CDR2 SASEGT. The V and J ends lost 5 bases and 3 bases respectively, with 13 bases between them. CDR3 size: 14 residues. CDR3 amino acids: CASSLQGSDYGYTF. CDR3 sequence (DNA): TGTGCCAGCAGTCTCCAGGGGTCTGACTATGGCTACACCTTC.

This CDR3 reads CASSPPSSYNEQFF. The CDR3 DNA sequence: TGTGCCAGCAGTCCTCCGAGCTCCTACAATGAGCAGTTCTTC. V and J are TRBV27 and TRBJ2-1; D is unclear. This CDR3 spans 14 amino acids. V was cut by 5 bases and J by 0 bases, with 8 bases left in between. Germline V gene sequence: CDR1 MNHEY, CDR2 SMNVEV (reference sequence).

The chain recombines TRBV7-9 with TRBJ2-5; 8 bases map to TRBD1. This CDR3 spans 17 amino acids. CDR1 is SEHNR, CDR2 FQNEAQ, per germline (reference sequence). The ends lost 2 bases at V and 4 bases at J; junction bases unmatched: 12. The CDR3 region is CASSLTLDRAEPETQYF. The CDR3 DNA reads TGTGCCAGCAGCTTAACCCTGGACAGGGCGGAACCAGAGACCCAGTACTTC.

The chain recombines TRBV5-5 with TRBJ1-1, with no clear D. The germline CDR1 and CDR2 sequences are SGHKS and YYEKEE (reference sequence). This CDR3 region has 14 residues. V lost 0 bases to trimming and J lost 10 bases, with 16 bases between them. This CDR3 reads CASSLAYPSETAFF. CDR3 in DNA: TGTGCCAGCAGCTTGGCCTATCCCTCGGAGACAGCTTTCTTT.

For the CDR3, the DNA is TGTGCCAGCAGCGGAGGGTCCGGGGCCAACGTCCTGACTTTC. It yields the protein CASSGGSGANVLTF. The chain recombines TRBV27 with TRBJ2-6; D perhaps matches TRBD2 (6 bases). V lost 6 bases, J lost 4 bases, and 10 bases lay in between. The CDR3 spans 14 residues. CDR1 is MNHEY and CDR2 is SMNVEV in the germline V gene (reference sequence). Full variable domain (missing parts from reference TRBV27 and TRBJ2-6): EAQVTQNPRYLITVTGKKLTVTCSQNMNHEYMSWYRQDPGLGLRQIYYSMNVEVTDKGDVPEGYKVSRKEKRNFPLILESPSPNQTSLYFCASSGGSGANVLTFGAGSRLTVL.

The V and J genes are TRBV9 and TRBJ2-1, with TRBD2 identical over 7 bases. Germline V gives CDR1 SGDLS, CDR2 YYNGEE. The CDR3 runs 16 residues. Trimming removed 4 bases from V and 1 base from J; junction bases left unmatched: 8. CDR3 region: CASSYSGGSSYNEQFF. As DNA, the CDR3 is TGTGCCAGCAGCTACTCTGGCGGGAGTTCCTACAATGAGCAGTTCTTC.

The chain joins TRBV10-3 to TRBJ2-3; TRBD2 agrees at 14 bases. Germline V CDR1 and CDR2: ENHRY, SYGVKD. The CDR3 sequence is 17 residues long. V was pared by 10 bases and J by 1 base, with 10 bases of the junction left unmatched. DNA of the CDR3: TGTGCCACCCGGGAGACTAGCGGGAGGGAAGGCACAGATACGCAGTATTTT. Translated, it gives CATRETSGREGTDTQYF.

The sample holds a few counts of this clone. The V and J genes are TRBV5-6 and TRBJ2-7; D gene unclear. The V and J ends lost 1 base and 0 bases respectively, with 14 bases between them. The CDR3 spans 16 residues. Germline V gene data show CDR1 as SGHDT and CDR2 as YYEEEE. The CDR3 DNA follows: TGTGCCAGCAGCTTGAATCTCGGCTGGGGCTCCTACGAGCAGTACTTC. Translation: CASSLNLGWGSYEQYF.

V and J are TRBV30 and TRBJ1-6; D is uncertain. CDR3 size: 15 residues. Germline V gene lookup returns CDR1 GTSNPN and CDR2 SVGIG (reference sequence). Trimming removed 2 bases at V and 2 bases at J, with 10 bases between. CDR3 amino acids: CAWSTRATYNSPLHF. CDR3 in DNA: TGTGCCTGGAGTACCCGGGCTACCTATAATTCACCCCTCCACTTT.

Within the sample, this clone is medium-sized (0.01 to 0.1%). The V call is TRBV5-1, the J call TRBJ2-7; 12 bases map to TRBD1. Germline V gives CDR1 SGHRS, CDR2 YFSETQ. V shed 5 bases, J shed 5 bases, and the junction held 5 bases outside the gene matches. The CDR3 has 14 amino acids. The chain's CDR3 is CASSTGTGGDEQYF. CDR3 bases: TGCGCCAGCAGTACCGGGACAGGGGGCGACGAGCAGTACTTC.

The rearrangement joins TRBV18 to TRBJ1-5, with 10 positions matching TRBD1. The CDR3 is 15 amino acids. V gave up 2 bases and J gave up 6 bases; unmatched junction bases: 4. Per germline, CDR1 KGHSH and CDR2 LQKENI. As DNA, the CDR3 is TGTGCCAGCTCACCAGAGACAGGGGGCTTTCAGCCCCAGCATTTT. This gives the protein CASSPETGGFQPQHF. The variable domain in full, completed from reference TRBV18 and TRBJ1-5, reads NAGVMQNPRHLVRRRGQEARLRCSPMKGHSHVYWYRQLPEEGLKFMVYLQKENIIDESGMPKERFSAEFPKEGPSILRIQQVVRGDSAAYFCASSPETGGFQPQHFGDGTRLSIL.

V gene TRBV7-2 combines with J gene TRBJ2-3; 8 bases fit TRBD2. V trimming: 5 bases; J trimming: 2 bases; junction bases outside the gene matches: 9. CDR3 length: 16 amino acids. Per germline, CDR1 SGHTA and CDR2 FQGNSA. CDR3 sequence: CASSRLAGGYTDTQYF. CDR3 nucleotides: TGTGCCAGCAGCCGATTGGCGGGGGGCTACACAGATACGCAGTATTTT. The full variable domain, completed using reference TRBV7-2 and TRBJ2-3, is GAGVSQSPSNKVTEKGKDVELRCDPISGHTALYWYRQSLGQGLEFLIYFQGNSAPDKSGLPSDRFSAERTGGSVSTLTIQRTQQEDSAVYLCASSRLAGGYTDTQYFGPGTRLTVL.

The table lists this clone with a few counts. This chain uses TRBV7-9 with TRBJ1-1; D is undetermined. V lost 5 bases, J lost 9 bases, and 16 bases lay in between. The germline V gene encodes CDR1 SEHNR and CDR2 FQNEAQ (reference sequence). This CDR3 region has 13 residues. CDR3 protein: CASSALEMSQAFF. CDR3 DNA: TGTGCCAGCAGCGCGCTTGAAATGTCTCAAGCTTTCTTT.

CDR3 coding DNA: TGTGCCAGCAGTACTAGCGGATTATCCTACGAGCAGTACTTC. The encoded protein is CASSTSGLSYEQYF. The chain combines TRBV6-5 with TRBJ2-7, with 8 bases lining up with TRBD2. Per the germline V gene, CDR1 is MNHEY and CDR2 is SVGAGI. V lost 5 bases, J lost 1 base, and 4 bases stayed unmatched. This CDR3 spans 14 amino acids.

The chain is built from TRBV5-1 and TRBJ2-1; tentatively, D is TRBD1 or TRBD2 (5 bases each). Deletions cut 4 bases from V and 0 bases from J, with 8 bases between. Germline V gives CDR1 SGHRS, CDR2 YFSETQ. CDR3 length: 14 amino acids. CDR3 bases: TGCGCCAGCAGCCGGGACCTCTCCTACAATGAGCAGTTCTTC. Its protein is CASSRDLSYNEQFF.

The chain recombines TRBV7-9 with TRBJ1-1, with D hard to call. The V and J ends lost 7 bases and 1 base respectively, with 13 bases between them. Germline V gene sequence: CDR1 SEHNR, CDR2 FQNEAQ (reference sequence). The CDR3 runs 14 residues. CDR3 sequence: CASKEAEQNTEAFF. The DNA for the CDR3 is TGTGCCAGCAAAGAGGCAGAGCAGAACACTGAAGCTTTCTTT.

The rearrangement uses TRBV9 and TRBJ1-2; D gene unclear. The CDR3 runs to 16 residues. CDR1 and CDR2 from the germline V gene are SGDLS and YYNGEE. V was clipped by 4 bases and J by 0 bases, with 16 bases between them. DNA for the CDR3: TGTGCCAGCAGCCTTACCCCCGACGGAGCTAACTATGGCTACACCTTC. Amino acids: CASSLTPDGANYGYTF.

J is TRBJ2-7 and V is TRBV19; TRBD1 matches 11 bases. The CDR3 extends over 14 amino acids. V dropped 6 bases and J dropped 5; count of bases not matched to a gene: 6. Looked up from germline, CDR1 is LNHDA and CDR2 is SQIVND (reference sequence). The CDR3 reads CASRGGTGGHEQYF. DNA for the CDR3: TGTGCCAGTAGAGGGGGGACAGGGGGGCACGAGCAGTACTTC. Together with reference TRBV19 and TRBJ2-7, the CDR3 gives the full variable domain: DGGITQSPKYLFRKEGQNVTLSCEQNLNHDAMYWYRQDPGQGLRLIYYSQIVNDFQKGDIAEGYSVSREKKESFPLTVTSAQKNPTAFYLCASRGGTGGHEQYFGPGTRLTVT.

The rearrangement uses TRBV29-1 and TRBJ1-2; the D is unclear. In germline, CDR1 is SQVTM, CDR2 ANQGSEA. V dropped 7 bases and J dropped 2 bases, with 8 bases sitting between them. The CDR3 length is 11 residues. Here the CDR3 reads CSAGENYGYTF. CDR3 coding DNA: TGCAGCGCCGGGGAGAACTATGGCTACACCTTC.